This TCR beta chain was sequenced in a study of beta chain features in type 1 diabetes. Study observations and caveats: Moderate yet significant TCRB CDR3 shortening was seen in Type 1 diabetes patients in all four CD4+ subsets.

Remarks on this clone: Its antigen is not identified.

Of the isolated RNA, all was reverse transcribed, and so the sequenced material was expressed TCRB transcripts. The repertoire was sequenced with immunoSEQ multiplex PCR; TCRdb's copy has only in-frame clones and lacks some. The top ten hold less than 0.04% of the sample, which has about 660,000 clones, about 14% seen once. Trimming removed 0 bases from V and 6 bases from J, with 2 bases in between. The CDR3 runs 11 residues. CDR1 and CDR2 from the germline V gene are LGHNA and YNFKEQ. Blood was drawn once from each donor into heparinised tubes. The draws averaged about 120 mL. The J gene is TRBJ1-1, the V gene TRBV4-2; D remains ambiguous. Specimen: naive CD4+ T cells from blood. The TCR comes from a man between 18 and 35 years old with type 1 diabetes. Here the CDR3 DNA reads TGTGCCAGCAGCCAAGAAGCTGAAGCTTTCTTT. Amino acids: CASSQEAEAFF.